Listed below are T cell receptor beta chains from one sample, sequenced in a study of cytomegalovirus exposure and HLA in healthy donors. Clones were sequenced by immunoSEQ multiplex PCR, and TCRdb holds only the in-frame ones, with some missing. The sample includes roughly 100,000 clones, just under 95% of them seen just once. The sequenced sample consisted of PBMCs. Source of these receptors: a young woman in good health and CMV-seronegative. The CDR3 runs from the conserved cysteine through the conserved F or W. The order of the fields is CDR3 protein, CDR3 DNA, clone size, V gene, J gene, D gene. The D gene is left open where the match is weak. Some rows have no size entry. The others give once, few or many, or a class for an expanded clone.

CASFQGSNSPLHF	TGTGCTAGTTTTCAGGGGAGCAATTCACCCCTCCACTTT	.	TRBV12-5	TRBJ1-6	.
CASSKTSGGAWETQYF	TGTGCCAGTAGCAAGACTAGCGGGGGGGCCTGGGAGACCCAGTACTTC	.	TRBV19	TRBJ2-5	TRBD2
CASSPRGGILLGYTF	TGTGCCAGCAGCCCTAGGGGGGGAATCCTCCTTGGCTACACCTTC	.	TRBV5-4	TRBJ1-2	.
CASSLVAVYYGYTF	TGTGCCAGCAGCTTAGTGGCAGTTTACTATGGCTACACCTTC	.	TRBV7-9	TRBJ1-2	.
CASSLARGTGANVLTF	TGCGCCAGCAGCTTGGCCCGGGGAACGGGGGCCAACGTCCTGACTTTC	.	TRBV5-1	TRBJ2-6	.
CASSSPTVSGSYNEQFF	TGTGCCAGCAGTTCCCCCACTGTTAGCGGGTCCTACAATGAGCAGTTCTTC	.	TRBV27	TRBJ2-1	TRBD2
CASSFTSGDYEQYF	TGTGCCAGCAGCTTTACTAGCGGGGACTACGAGCAGTACTTC	once	TRBV7-2	TRBJ2-7	TRBD2
CASSYGRGSTGELFF	TGTGCCAGCAGTTACGGCAGGGGGTCTACCGGGGAGCTGTTTTTT	.	TRBV6-5	TRBJ2-2	TRBD1
CASSASQGMNTEAFF	TGTGCCAGCAGCGCCTCTCAGGGCATGAACACTGAAGCTTTCTTT	.	TRBV21-1	TRBJ1-1	.
CASSSTTSGGQETQYF	TGTGCCAGCAGCTCCACGACTAGCGGGGGTCAAGAGACCCAGTACTTC	.	TRBV5-8	TRBJ2-5	TRBD2
CATSRGGTAPRDYTF	TGTGCCACCAGCAGGGGCGGGACAGCACCTCGGGACTACACCTTC	.	TRBV15	TRBJ1-2	TRBD1
CAWSPTGVNSPLHF	TGTGCCTGGAGTCCTACAGGGGTAAATTCACCCCTCCACTTT	.	TRBV30	TRBJ1-6	TRBD1
CASSTDSSGGYEQYF	TGTGCCAGTAGTACCGACTCTAGCGGGGGCTACGAGCAGTACTTC	.	TRBV19	TRBJ2-7	TRBD2
CSVEDWRTGKWGYTF	TGCAGCGTTGAAGATTGGCGGACAGGGAAGTGGGGCTACACCTTC	.	TRBV29-1	TRBJ1-2	TRBD1
CASSQDLPTAAGYTF	TGTGCCAGCAGCCAAGATCTACCGACCGCGGCCGGCTACACCTTC	once	TRBV4-2	TRBJ1-2	.
CASSLIPGGGGETQYF	TGCGCCAGCAGCCTCATACCCGGCGGGGGTGGAGAGACCCAGTACTTC	.	TRBV4-1	TRBJ2-5	TRBD2
CASSRDNEQFF	TGTGCCAGCAGCCGAGACAATGAGCAGTTCTTC	.	TRBV11-3	TRBJ2-1	.
CASSQELVSQETQYF	TGCGCCAGCAGCCAGGAACTAGTAAGCCAAGAGACCCAGTACTTC	.	TRBV5-1	TRBJ2-5	.
CASSSGQIAYGYTF	TGTGCCAGCAGCTCCGGACAGATAGCCTATGGCTACACCTTC	.	TRBV5-4	TRBJ1-2	.
CASSFVGQDYNEQFF	TGCGCCAGCAGCTTCGTAGGACAGGACTACAATGAGCAGTTCTTC	.	TRBV5-1	TRBJ2-1	TRBD1
CSVSPGLAGPYEQYF	TGCAGCGTGAGCCCGGGACTAGCGGGCCCCTACGAGCAGTACTTC	.	TRBV29-1	TRBJ2-7	TRBD2
CASSYSRLAKNIQYF	TGTGCCAGCAGTTACTCGAGGTTGGCCAAAAACATTCAGTACTTC	.	TRBV6-5	TRBJ2-4	.
CASSPPSQKNTGELFF	TGTGCCAGCTCACCACCTTCGCAGAAGAACACCGGGGAGCTGTTTTTT	.	TRBV18	TRBJ2-2	.
CAWSGGQGNQPQHF	TGTGCCTGGAGTGGGGGACAGGGAAATCAGCCCCAGCATTTT	once	TRBV30	TRBJ1-5	TRBD1
CASSLDQGATYGYTF	TGCGCCAGCAGCTTGGACCAGGGGGCGACTTATGGCTACACCTTC	once	TRBV5-1	TRBJ1-2	TRBD1
CASSESHGSTDTQYF	TGCGCCAGCAGTGAGTCTCACGGGAGCACAGATACGCAGTATTTT	.	TRBV10-1	TRBJ2-3	.
CASIRDTSSGNTIYF	TGTGCCAGCATAAGAGACACTAGCTCTGGAAACACCATATATTTT	.	TRBV2	TRBJ1-3	.
CASSTSGGGANEKLFF	TGTGCCAGCAGCACATCAGGGGGCGGAGCTAATGAAAAACTGTTTTTT	.	TRBV9	TRBJ1-4	TRBD1
CASGPRTRDYNEQFF	TGTGCCAGCGGCCCCCGGACTAGGGACTACAATGAGCAGTTCTTC	.	TRBV13	TRBJ2-1	TRBD2
CASSRQVGTQYGYTF	TGCGCCAGCAGCCGCCAAGTAGGGACTCAGTATGGCTACACCTTC	.	TRBV4-3	TRBJ1-2	.
CASSSRGTGPETQYF	TGTGCCAGCAGTTCCAGGGGGACAGGGCCAGAGACCCAGTACTTC	few	TRBV27	TRBJ2-5	TRBD1
CASSSFAGGDGYTF	TGTGCCAGCAGCTCATTCGCAGGAGGCGATGGCTACACCTTC	.	TRBV5-8	TRBJ1-2	.
CASSLVGTGNNEQFF	TGTGCCAGCAGCTTAGTGGGGACAGGGAACAATGAGCAGTTCTTC	.	TRBV11-3	TRBJ2-1	TRBD1
CASSVGGSTEAFF	TGTGCCAGCAGCGTGGGAGGGAGTACTGAAGCTTTCTTT	.	TRBV9	TRBJ1-1	.
CASSLSEGRGTEAFF	TGCGCCAGCAGCTTGAGTGAGGGAAGGGGGACTGAAGCTTTCTTT	.	TRBV5-1	TRBJ1-1	.
CASSYSSQGAYEQYF	TGTGCCAGCAGTTACTCGAGTCAGGGGGCCTACGAGCAGTACTTC	.	TRBV6-5	TRBJ2-7	TRBD1
CASDTSETYNEQFF	TGTGCCAGTGATACTAGCGAGACGTACAATGAGCAGTTCTTC	.	TRBV7-9	TRBJ2-1	TRBD2
CAWSVQGAREKLFF	TGTGCCTGGAGTGTACAAGGGGCCAGGGAAAAACTGTTTTTT	.	TRBV30	TRBJ1-4	.
CASSSHRGRTGELFF	TGTGCCAGCAGCTCCCACAGGGGGCGAACCGGGGAGCTGTTTTTT	once	TRBV7-9	TRBJ2-2	TRBD1
CASSLDPGLNTEAFF	TGCGCCAGCAGCCTGGACCCAGGGCTGAACACTGAAGCTTTCTTT	few	TRBV5-1	TRBJ1-1	.
CASSLSVGKGDEQFF	TGTGCTAGCAGCTTATCGGTAGGAAAGGGGGATGAGCAGTTCTTC	.	TRBV7-7	TRBJ2-1	.
CASSDGGGADDQPQHF	TGTGCCAGCAGTGACGGTGGAGGGGCGGATGATCAGCCCCAGCATTTT	.	TRBV2	TRBJ1-5	.
CASSGFDRAEDTQYF	TGTGCCAGCAGCGGATTCGACAGGGCCGAAGATACGCAGTATTTT	.	TRBV9	TRBJ2-3	TRBD1
CATSRDAGDTQYF	TGTGCCACCAGCAGAGATGCAGGGGATACGCAGTATTTT	.	TRBV15	TRBJ2-3	.
CASSTPAGYLDTQYF	TGTGCCAGTAGTACTCCAGCGGGATATCTAGATACGCAGTATTTT	.	TRBV19	TRBJ2-3	TRBD2
CASSFDGSITYEQYF	TGCGCCAGCAGCTTTGACGGGAGTATCACCTACGAGCAGTACTTC	.	TRBV5-1	TRBJ2-7	.
CASSEPASGYNEQFF	TGCGCCAGCAGTGAGCCGGCTAGCGGATACAATGAGCAGTTCTTC	.	TRBV10-2	TRBJ2-1	TRBD2
CASSELRSHGYTF	TGTGCCAGCAGTGAATTGAGAAGCCATGGCTACACCTTC	.	TRBV2	TRBJ1-2	.
CASSLGLAGAALDTDTQYF	TGCGCCAGCAGCTTGGGACTAGCGGGGGCAGCCTTAGACACAGATACGCAGTATTTT	.	TRBV5-1	TRBJ2-3	TRBD2
CASSPDRGADGYTF	TGTGCCAGCAGCCCTGACAGGGGGGCCGATGGCTACACCTTC	.	TRBV7-3	TRBJ1-2	TRBD1
CAWSRDRDYYGYTF	TGTGCCTGGAGCCGGGACAGGGATTACTATGGCTACACCTTC	few	TRBV30	TRBJ1-2	TRBD1
CASAGGHPFGGYTF	TGTGCCAGCGCAGGGGGACACCCCTTCGGGGGCTACACCTTC	.	TRBV9	TRBJ1-2	TRBD1
CASSYSSPGEGNTIYF	TGTGCCAGCAGTTACTCTAGTCCAGGGGAAGGAAACACCATATATTTT	.	TRBV6-5	TRBJ1-3	.